Presented here are 23 T cell receptor beta chains from one specimen sequenced in a study of blood T cell repertoires in COVID-19. Method: immunoSEQ multiplex PCR; TCRdb's copy keeps in-frame clones and lacks some. The sample consists of around 40,000 clones, around 77% of them appearing once. The source material was peripheral blood. The origin of the receptors is a man of 80 years or more with active or convalescent COVID-19.

This clone was found a few times. The chain joins TRBV7-8 to TRBJ2-7; tentative D call: TRBD2 (6 bases). CDR1 is SGHVS and CDR2 is FQNEAQ in the germline V gene. The length of the CDR3 is 13 residues. Trimming stripped 1 base from V and 4 bases from J, with 8 bases between. The chain's CDR3 is CASSLEEGYEQYF. The CDR3 DNA reads TGTGCCAGCAGCTTAGAGGAGGGGTACGAGCAGTACTTC.

CDR3 sequence reads: CASSYGTSYEQYF. The CDR3 DNA is TGTGCCAGCAGTTACGGGACAAGCTACGAGCAGTACTTC. This chain joins TRBV6-2 or TRBV6-3 and TRBJ2-7, with D perhaps TRBD1 (6 bases). The CDR3 runs to 13 residues. Germline values: CDR1 MNHEY, CDR2 SVGEGT. V was trimmed by 2 bases and J by 3 bases, leaving 8 bases between them.

CDR3 DNA sequence: TGCGCCAGCAGCTTGGAGTACAGGGGTGACGGAAAACTGTTTTTT. Amino acid sequence: CASSLEYRGDGKLFF. This chain joins TRBV5-1 and TRBJ1-4, with 7 bases aligning to TRBD1. V shed 0 bases and J 10 bases; nucleotides not matched to a gene: 9. The germline V gene has CDR1 SGHRS and CDR2 YFSETQ. The CDR3 sequence is 15 residues long.

Comment on this clone: In the same sample, other DNA sequences code for this CDR3. The chain is built from TRBV10-3 and TRBJ2-7; TRBD1 is a possible D gene (5 bases). The CDR3 contains 13 residues. Deletions cut 2 bases from V and 5 bases from J, with 10 bases between. The germline CDR1 and CDR2 sequences are ENHRY and SYGVKD. Written as DNA, the CDR3 is TGTGCCATCAGTGAGAGGGGCCAGGACGAGCAGTACTTC. The encoded protein is CAISERGQDEQYF.

This clone was observed once. The CDR3 bases are TGTGCCAGCAGCCAAGAATATAAGCTAGCGGGATTCAATGAGCAGTTCTTC. Its protein is CASSQEYKLAGFNEQFF. The V and J genes are TRBV4-2 and TRBJ2-1, with 9 bases fitting TRBD2. CDR1 is LGHNA and CDR2 is YNFKEQ in the germline V gene. This CDR3 spans 17 amino acids. With V trimmed by 0 bases and J by 6 bases, 9 bases remained unmatched.

The chain is built from TRBV23-1 and TRBJ1-2; D is unclear. TRBV23-1 is placed among ORFs of uncertain function. The CDR3 has 15 residues. The V end lost 1 base, the J end lost 3 bases, and 12 bases lay between the germline ends. CDR3 nucleotides: TGCGCCAGCAGTCAATTGGTACAGCCTGACTATGGCTACACCTTC. This gives the protein CASSQLVQPDYGYTF.

This clone has only one observation. The chain links TRBV2 to TRBJ2-1; a weak D match, TRBD2 (7 bases). In germline, CDR1 is SNHLY, CDR2 FYNNEI. Trimming removed 7 bases from V and 0 bases from J, with 13 bases in between. The CDR3 covers 15 residues. CDR3 in DNA: TGTGCCAGCAATAGGGGGGGCCTCTCCTACAATGAGCAGTTCTTC. It yields the protein CASNRGGLSYNEQFF.

The chain joins TRBV6-5 to TRBJ2-1; 7 nucleotides match TRBD1. The junction had 7 bases not matched to a gene; V was cut back by 6 bases and J by 2 bases. The germline gives CDR1 MNHEY, CDR2 SVGAGI. This CDR3 is 15 amino acids long. The CDR3 region has the DNA TGTGCCAGCAGCGTTACAGGGGTCACCTACAATGAGCAGTTCTTC. Residues: CASSVTGVTYNEQFF.

Here the CDR3 DNA reads TGCGCCAGCAGCTCCGGGGGTAGCGTAAACACCGGGGAGCTGTTTTTT. It yields the protein CASSSGGSVNTGELFF. This chain links TRBV5-1 with TRBJ2-2, with D perhaps TRBD2 (6 bases). This CDR3 is 16 amino acids long. Trimming took 3 bases from V and 2 from J, leaving 14 bases between them. The germline gives CDR1 SGHRS, CDR2 YFSETQ.

J is TRBJ1-2 and V is TRBV28; 10 bases agree with TRBD1. V was pared by 6 bases and J by 4 bases, with 11 bases of the junction left unmatched. From germline, CDR1 is MDHEN and CDR2 SYDVKM. The CDR3 is made up of 16 amino acids. For the CDR3, the DNA is TGTGCCAGCAGCCTGGGACAGGGGACGCAGGCCTATGGCTACACCTTC. It yields the protein CASSLGQGTQAYGYTF.

This clone was seen a few times. V is TRBV7-2 and J is TRBJ2-1; 8 nucleotides match TRBD1. CDR3 size: 18 residues. Per germline, CDR1 SGHTA and CDR2 FQGNSA. J gave up 6 bases and V 1 base, and 14 bases lay outside the gene matches. The CDR3 spells CASSLEGTGVLDGNEQFF. CDR3 sequence (DNA): TGTGCCAGCAGCTTAGAGGGGACAGGAGTCCTCGATGGCAATGAGCAGTTCTTC.

The chain carries TRBV27 and TRBJ1-2; the D gene is possibly TRBD1 (6 bases). V was pared by 5 bases and J by 8 bases, with 21 bases between. This CDR3 is 15 amino acids long. The V gene's germline CDR1 is MNHEY and CDR2 SMNVEV (reference sequence). In nucleotides, the CDR3 is TGTGCCAGCAGTCTCTCCGGACCGCTTGGGGGCGGCTACACCTTC. Translated: CASSLSGPLGGGYTF.

V gene TRBV6-2 or TRBV6-3 combines with J gene TRBJ1-6; D is perhaps TRBD1 (5 bases). V lost 2 bases to trimming and J lost 11 bases, with 10 bases between them. This CDR3 region has 13 residues. The germline V gene encodes CDR1 MNHEY and CDR2 SVGEGT. This CDR3 is CASSYAGDAPLHF. The CDR3 nucleotides are TGTGCCAGCAGTTACGCGGGGGACGCACCCCTCCACTTT.

This chain joins TRBV7-2 and TRBJ2-1, with D tentatively TRBD1 (5 bases). The V gene's germline CDR1 is SGHTA and CDR2 FQGNSA. The CDR3 consists of 13 residues. Trimming removed 9 bases at V and 4 bases at J, with 13 bases between. The CDR3 sequence: CASSWTKYNEQFF. In nucleotides, the CDR3 is TGTGCCAGTAGTTGGACAAAATACAATGAGCAGTTCTTC.

The chain has TRBV10-1 and TRBJ2-3; 10 nucleotides agree with TRBD2. Germline values: CDR1 WNHNN, CDR2 SYGVQD (reference sequence). CDR3 length: 14 amino acids. The V and J ends lost 6 bases and 6 bases, in that order; junction bases with no gene match: 6. The chain's CDR3 is CASSLAGAGDTQYF. The CDR3 DNA is TGCGCCAGCAGCCTAGCGGGGGCGGGGGATACGCAGTATTTT.

The CDR3 nucleotides are TGTGCCAGTAGTATCGGGACAGGGACGTCCTACGAGCAGTACTTC. Protein: CASSIGTGTSYEQYF. The chain employs TRBV19 and TRBJ2-7; 9 nucleotides agree with TRBD1. The CDR3 runs 15 residues. V gave up 3 bases and J gave up 1 base; unmatched junction bases: 4. The V gene's germline CDR1 is LNHDA and CDR2 SQIVND (reference sequence).

The chain carries TRBV18 and TRBJ2-1, with unresolved D. The CDR3 length is 14 residues. With 6 bases removed from V and 4 bases from J, the gap between germline ends came to 13 bases. Germline assignment: CDR1 KGHSH and CDR2 LQKENI. The CDR3 protein is CASSPASTYNEQFF. The CDR3 DNA follows: TGTGCCAGCTCCCCTGCGTCCACTTACAATGAGCAGTTCTTC.

The V and J genes are TRBV15 and TRBJ2-5, with a possible D match to TRBD1 (6 bases). V lost 3 bases and J 5 bases, leaving 10 bases between the germline ends. The germline V gene encodes CDR1 LNHNV and CDR2 YYDKDF (reference sequence). This CDR3 is 13 amino acids long. The CDR3 region is CATSSFQGETQYF. The CDR3 bases are TGTGCCACCAGCAGCTTCCAGGGGGAGACCCAGTACTTC.

The CDR3 region is CASSLGQASVGGPLHF. CDR3 DNA sequence: TGCGCCAGCAGCTTGGGGCAGGCCTCCGTAGGGGGACCCCTCCACTTT. The V gene is TRBV5-1, the J gene TRBJ1-6, with TRBD1 as a possible D gene (6 bases). CDR1 and CDR2 (germline): SGHRS, YFSETQ. The CDR3 totals 16 residues. The germline V and J ends were trimmed by 0 bases and 12 bases, with 19 bases remaining between them.

V gene TRBV30 combines with J gene TRBJ2-5; perhaps TRBD1 as D (6 bases). Germline CDR1 reads GTSNPN; CDR2 reads SVGIG (reference sequence). V shed 0 bases and J shed 4 bases, with 9 bases lying between them. CDR3 length: 13 residues. CDR3 bases: TGTGCCTGGAGTGTACTGGGGGCAGAGACCCAGTACTTC. It translates to CAWSVLGAETQYF.

The chain recombines TRBV7-8 with TRBJ2-1; 8 bases are shared with TRBD2. CDR1 and CDR2 (germline): SGHVS, FQNEAQ. V shed 6 bases, J shed 4 bases, and the junction held 8 bases outside the gene matches. The CDR3 consists of 15 residues. The CDR3 region has the DNA TGTGCCAGCAGTCCTACTAGCGGACCTTACAATGAGCAGTTCTTC. Its protein product is CASSPTSGPYNEQFF.

The gene calls are TRBV3-1 (or the pseudogene TRBV3-2) and TRBJ2-5; 12 nucleotides match TRBD2. The V segment lost 3 bases and the J segment 4 bases; nucleotides outside the gene matches: 3. This CDR3 has 15 residues. The V gene's germline CDR1 is LGHDT and CDR2 YNNKEL (reference sequence). CDR3 DNA sequence: TGTGCCAGCAGCCAGCGGACTAGCGGGGCAGAGACCCAGTACTTC. This gives the protein CASSQRTSGAETQYF.

The genes are TRBV28 and TRBJ1-5, with D perhaps matching TRBD1 (6 bases). There are 15 residues in the CDR3. Germline V gene sequence: CDR1 MDHEN, CDR2 SYDVKM. V lost 6 bases and J lost 2, with 14 bases in between. The CDR3: CASRLYRAGNQPQHF. The CDR3 bases are TGTGCCAGCAGGCTCTACAGGGCTGGCAATCAGCCCCAGCATTTT.